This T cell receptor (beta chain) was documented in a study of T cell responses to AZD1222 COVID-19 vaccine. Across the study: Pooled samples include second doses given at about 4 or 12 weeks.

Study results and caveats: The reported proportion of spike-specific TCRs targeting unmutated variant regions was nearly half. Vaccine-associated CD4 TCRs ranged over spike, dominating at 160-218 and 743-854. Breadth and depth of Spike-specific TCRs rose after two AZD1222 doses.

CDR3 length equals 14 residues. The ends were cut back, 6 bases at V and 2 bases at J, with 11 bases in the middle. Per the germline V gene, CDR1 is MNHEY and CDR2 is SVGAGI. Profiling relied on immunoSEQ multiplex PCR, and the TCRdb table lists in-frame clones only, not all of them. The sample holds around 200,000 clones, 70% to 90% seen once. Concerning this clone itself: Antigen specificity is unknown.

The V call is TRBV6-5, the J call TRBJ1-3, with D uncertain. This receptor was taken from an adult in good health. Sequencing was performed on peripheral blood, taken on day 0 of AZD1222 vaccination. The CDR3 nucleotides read TGTGCCAGCAGGAGCAGTTTCACTGGAAACACCATATATTTT. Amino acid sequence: CASRSSFTGNTIYF.